This T cell receptor beta chain was profiled in a study of blood T cell repertoires in COVID-19. Study-level background: Some COVID-19 samples were acute and others convalescent; all came from the United States, Italy and Spain. The cDNA or gDNA used as material had been derived from T cells, B-cell-depleted T cells, or PBMCs.

Trimming removed 0 bases from V and 6 bases from J, with 16 bases in between. The V gene's germline CDR1 is SGHRS and CDR2 YFSETQ. The CDR3 has 16 residues. Under the authors' procedure: Estimation of nucleated cell counts relied on the amplification of reference gene primers. The table came from immunoSEQ multiplex PCR; TCRdb's copy has only in-frame clones and leaves some out. That table is the source of V, J and clone size, and D and trimming were worked out from the DNA. This table has 100,000 to 150,000 clones, just over 70% appearing once. This receptor was taken from a human donor with acute or convalescent COVID-19. The donor label of this sample is uncertain. The V and J genes are TRBV5-1 and TRBJ1-5; D possibly corresponds to TRBD1 (5 bases). Sequences were obtained from peripheral blood. Written as DNA, the CDR3 is TGCGCCAGCAGCTTGGATCCCGGGTTCGGGGGTCAGCCCCAGCATTTT. This codes for CASSLDPGFGGQPQHF.